This T cell receptor (beta chain) was observed in a study of identical twins. Findings of the study overall: Beta clonotypes that were abundant in cord blood contained fewer insertions, a pattern absent from memory repertoires.

One entry per CDR3 protein results from TCRdb running MiXCR on the 5' RACE reads. The table has hundreds of thousands of distinct CDR3 sequences, around 6% seen once. With regard to this clonotype: What it binds is not known.

Looked up from germline, CDR1 is SGHAT and CDR2 is FQNNGV. This CDR3 is 13 amino acids long. The V and J ends lost 3 bases and 7 bases respectively, with 12 bases between them. The sequenced sample was naive T cells sorted from blood. The clonotype was recovered from a young man in good health. The chain carries TRBV11-2 and TRBJ1-2; possibly TRBD1 for D (5 bases). In DNA, the CDR3 is TGTGCCAGCAGCTTCCAAAGCGGGGGTGGCTACACCTTC. Its translation is CASSFQSGGGYTF.